This TCR beta chain was documented in a study of post-analysis software for immune sequencing data (dated by TCRdb to between 2014 and 2017). About the study as a whole: Disease courses on record covered relapsing-remitting, secondary progressive and progressive-relapsing multiple sclerosis, though some patients had no subtype annotation. The patient repertoires were set against about 10 previously published healthy control repertoires from donors whose ages ranged from about 6 to 27 years. A subset of samples was prepared in parallel using single-end sample barcoding, then pooled and co-amplified after Illumina adapter ligation.

Paper-wide results and their limitations: Normalized Chao1 diversity was significantly lower in multiple sclerosis patients than controls, suggesting substantial peripheral T-cell clonal expansion. Significantly higher frequencies in patients than in controls were found for roughly five TRBV segments, including TRBV5-6, TRBV5-1 and TRBV20-1. When samples were clustered directly using the F measure, samples prepared in the same batch co-clustered strongly, which prompted a batch-effect correction. The control group was slightly older than the multiple sclerosis patient group.

For CDR1 and CDR2, the germline V gene (reference sequence) lists MNHEY and SMNVEV. Reading from cysteine to phenylalanine, the CDR3 counts 11 amino acids. Only the CDR3 DNA stays, 33 bases, in frame from base 1. V is pared back by 10 bases and J by 7 bases, with 13 bases lying between the germline termini. On this clonotype: This clone's antigen is unknown. No base quality information exists; no much larger clone differs at one position.

To demonstrate the VDJtools post-analysis software, TCR beta repertoires were profiled from the peripheral blood of about 13 young patients with multiple sclerosis. The multiple sclerosis patients were children and adolescents between roughly 6 and 16 years of age. Library preparation used PCR. TCRdb names Illumina HiSeq 2500 as the instrument used. Unique molecular identifiers were incorporated into TCR beta cDNA libraries to reduce PCR and sequencing biases. About 0.5 million cDNA molecules were obtained for every 1 to 10 million input T cells, so each molecule roughly corresponded to one T cell. The patient libraries were prepared and sequenced using the same protocol as the earlier healthy control dataset. Samples belonging to the same batch were prepared together, multiplexed and sequenced on a shared HiSeq lane. Concerning the study's data processing: Raw barcoded reads were processed with MIGEC, and single-read molecular identifier groups were discarded before consensus assembly and CDR3 extraction. Clonotype tables were post-analysed with VDJtools, normalizing diversity by down-sampling all datasets to the smallest sample size. Repertoire overlap clustering matched CDR3 amino acid but not nucleotide sequences to correct batch-related cross-sample contamination. TCRdb trimmed the raw reads at Q25, called clones with MiXCR and kept productive beta chains. CDR3 protein sequences are deduplicated, and each keeps its most common genes and DNA. The V and J calls were determined by TCRdb, not by the authors. For this sample the table gives hundreds of thousands of distinct CDR3 sequences, of which under 70% were detected only once. Of the sample, approximately 4.4% is held by the ten largest clones.

The origin of this receptor is a girl between 10 and 17 years old with multiple sclerosis. The chain is assembled from TRBV27 and TRBJ2-5; the D gene is unclear. The sequenced material came from blood. The CDR3 here reads CATSHGATQYF. The DNA is TGTGCCACGAGTCATGGTGCGACCCAGTACTTC.